This T cell receptor (beta chain) was found in a study of blood T cell repertoires in COVID-19. Overall study: The United States, Italy and Spain were the sources of the acute and convalescent COVID-19 samples. T cells, B-cell-depleted T cells, or PBMCs supplied cDNA or gDNA.

CDR1 is SGHTA and CDR2 is FQGNSA in the germline V gene. This CDR3 is built from 16 residues. V dropped 5 bases and J dropped 8; count of bases not matched to a gene: 14. Original methodology: The assay estimated nucleated cells by amplifying reference gene primers. Assay used: immunoSEQ multiplex PCR; TCRdb lists only in-frame clones, some missing. V and J calls and clone size follow that table, whereas D and trimming were derived from the DNA. The table has under 300,000 clones, approximately 83% seen once; the top ten hold 8% to 10%. The source material was peripheral blood. V gene TRBV7-2 combines with J gene TRBJ2-1; 8 bases map to TRBD2. The TCR originated in a woman aged 45-65 years who had recovered from COVID-19. In DNA form, the CDR3 reads TGTGCCAGCAGCCCCTCGTGGGGGACTAGGGACCATGAGCAGTTCTTC. This sequence encodes CASSPSWGTRDHEQFF.